This TCR beta chain was found in a study of blood T cell repertoires in COVID-19. Overall study context: The samples span acute and convalescent COVID-19 from the United States, Italy and Spain. In each case, the material was cDNA or gDNA derived from T cells, B-cell-depleted T cells, or PBMCs.

The authors' processing: Quantification of nucleated cells was approximated via reference gene primer amplification. This table comes from immunoSEQ multiplex PCR, and its TCRdb copy is limited to in-frame clones, with some not included. That table gives V, J and clone size, and the DNA gave D and trimming. This repertoire shows 110,000 to 150,000 clones, about 82% found once; its top ten account for around 2.9%. The sequence came from a man over 45 with acute or convalescent COVID-19. Sequencing input: peripheral blood.

Here the CDR3 reads CASSPTSDPYEQYF. CDR3 in DNA: TGTGCCAGCTCACCCACTAGCGACCCCTACGAGCAGTACTTC. The V and J genes are TRBV18 and TRBJ2-7; 7 bases are a match to TRBD2. Losses at the gene ends were 3 bases for V and 2 bases for J; bases not matched to a gene: 4. The CDR3 has 14 amino acids. Looked up from germline, CDR1 is KGHSH and CDR2 is LQKENI.